The 24 T cell receptor beta chains in this list originate from one sample, sequenced in a study of blood T cell repertoires in COVID-19. Profiling relied on immunoSEQ multiplex PCR, and the TCRdb table lists in-frame clones only, not all of them. The sample records around 360,000 clones, approximately 87% being singletons. Sequencing input: PBMCs or T cells enriched from blood (not recorded which). The origin of the receptors is a man between 40 and 49 years old in a cohort exposed to, infected with or recovered from COVID-19 (not recorded which).

This rearrangement joins TRBV7-2 to TRBJ2-7; TRBD2 matches 7 bases. J lost 6 bases, V lost 1 base, and 6 bases had no gene match. CDR1 SGHTA and CDR2 FQGNSA come from the germline V gene. The CDR3 runs to 14 residues. This CDR3 reads CASSLGGSSGEQYF. In DNA form, the CDR3 reads TGTGCCAGCAGCTTAGGCGGGAGCTCGGGCGAGCAGTACTTC.

The chain uses TRBV5-1 and TRBJ1-6, with unresolved D. The germline V and J ends were trimmed by 0 bases and 8 bases, with 12 bases remaining between them. The CDR3 is 15 residues long. CDR1 and CDR2 (germline): SGHRS, YFSETQ. The CDR3 DNA follows: TGCGCCAGCAGCTTGGTTGGAGGGCGGGATTCACCCCTCCACTTT. Translated: CASSLVGGRDSPLHF.

The chain employs TRBV10-3 and TRBJ2-2; D not resolved. The CDR3 covers 14 residues. CDR1 and CDR2 from the germline V gene are ENHRY and SYGVKD. Trimming left V 7 bases short and J 1 base short, with 10 bases between. The CDR3 DNA reads as TGTGCCATCACTAGTGTCCAGAACACCGGGGAGCTGTTTTTT. Its translation: CAITSVQNTGELFF.

The rearrangement links TRBV2 to TRBJ1-3; D remains unclear. The germline V gene has CDR1 SNHLY and CDR2 FYNNEI. The V and J ends lost 2 bases and 7 bases respectively, with 3 bases between them. This CDR3 is built from 11 residues. The CDR3 reads CASSELNTIYF. DNA for the CDR3: TGTGCCAGCAGTGAACTTAACACCATATATTTT.

The chain uses TRBV10-2 and TRBJ2-1; 10 bases align to TRBD2. Unmatched junction bases numbered 8, after V lost 6 bases and J lost 9 bases. Germline loops: CDR1 WSHSY, CDR2 SAAADI. This CDR3 contains 14 residues. CDR3 DNA: TGCGCCAGCAGGCTAGCGGGAGAGCCAGCTGAGCAGTTCTTC. This encodes CASRLAGEPAEQFF.

The chain recombines TRBV12-3 or TRBV12-4 with TRBJ1-2; weak D call: TRBD1 (6 bases). This CDR3 is 13 amino acids long. The V end lost 7 bases, the J end lost 4 bases, and 13 bases lay between the germline ends. The CDR3 bases are TGTGCCAGCACTTCCGGACAGATCTATGGCTACACCTTC. Residues: CASTSGQIYGYTF.

The rearrangement uses TRBV16 and TRBJ1-5, with D maybe TRBD1 (5 bases). The germline gives CDR1 KGHSY, CDR2 FQNENV. V lost 4 bases and J lost 2, with 6 bases in between. The CDR3 length is 13 residues. The CDR3 DNA sequence: TGTGCCAGCAGCCCGGGGGGCAATCAGCCCCAGCATTTT. It yields the protein CASSPGGNQPQHF.

This chain links TRBV21-1 with TRBJ2-4; the listed D gene, TRBD2, was not tested against the DNA. TRBV21-1 is tagged as a pseudogene. The CDR3 totals 15 residues. CDR3 in DNA: TGTGCCAGCGCCCTAGCGGAGGGGGCCAAAAACATTCAGTACTTC. Translated: CASALAEGAKNIQYF.

This clone was detected once. The rearrangement links TRBV10-2 to TRBJ2-5; 8 nucleotides align to TRBD2. V was pared by 8 bases and J by 1 base, with 3 bases of the junction left unmatched. The CDR3 covers 13 residues. The germline V gene encodes CDR1 WSHSY and CDR2 SAAADI. Here the CDR3 DNA reads TGCGCCAGCCGAACTAGCGGCCAAGAGACCCAGTACTTC. Residues: CASRTSGQETQYF.

The J gene is TRBJ2-5, the V gene TRBV12-1; TRBD2, the table's D call, lacks a check against the DNA. TRBV12-1 is annotated as a pseudogene. CDR3 length: 16 amino acids. As DNA, the CDR3 is TGTGCCAGCAGCTACCTTACTAGACCGGGAAAAGAGACCCAGTACTTC. Protein: CASSYLTRPGKETQYF.

This rearrangement joins TRBV27 to TRBJ2-1; D may be TRBD1 (6 bases). CDR1 MNHEY and CDR2 SMNVEV come from the germline V gene (reference sequence). The CDR3 spans 11 residues. The ends were cut back, 2 bases at V and 11 bases at J, with 7 bases in the middle. The CDR3 protein is CASSLGGQQFF. The CDR3 DNA follows: TGTGCCAGCAGTTTAGGGGGCCAGCAGTTCTTC.

V gene TRBV28 combines with J gene TRBJ1-5, with 11 bases fitting TRBD1. In germline, CDR1 is MDHEN, CDR2 SYDVKM. CDR3 length: 16 amino acids. The V gene end was trimmed by 6 bases and the J gene end by 6 bases; junction bases not matched to a gene: 10. The CDR3 protein is CASSSTGQGASQPQHF. In DNA, the CDR3 is TGTGCCAGCAGCTCGACAGGACAGGGGGCGAGTCAGCCCCAGCATTTT. Using reference TRBV28 and TRBJ1-5 for the parts outside the CDR3, the full variable domain is DVKVTQSSRYLVKRTGEKVFLECVQDMDHENMFWYRQDPGLGLRLIYFSYDVKMKEKGDIPEGYSVSREKKERFSLILESASTNQTSMYLCASSSTGQGASQPQHFGDGTRLSIL.

The chain combines TRBV6-5 with TRBJ1-3; D is undetermined. Germline V gives CDR1 MNHEY, CDR2 SVGAGI. V lost 7 bases, J lost 0 bases, and 7 bases lay in between. This CDR3 contains 13 residues. DNA for the CDR3: TGTGCCAGCATGTATAGCTCTGGAAACACCATATATTTT. As protein: CASMYSSGNTIYF.

The chain is built from TRBV14 and TRBJ2-3; tentative D call: TRBD2 (5 bases). Germline CDR1 SGHDN, CDR2 FVKESK. The CDR3 runs 16 residues. V dropped 3 bases and J dropped 4 bases, with 17 bases sitting between them. The DNA for the CDR3 is TGTGCCAGCAGCCAGGACCTAGCTAACCTCCCAGATACGCAGTATTTT. It codes for CASSQDLANLPDTQYF.

The chain joins TRBV5-1 to TRBJ1-4; perhaps TRBD1 as D (6 bases). The ends were cut back, 0 bases at V and 6 bases at J, with 12 bases in the middle. Per the germline V gene, CDR1 is SGHRS and CDR2 is YFSETQ. The CDR3 has 15 residues. CDR3 DNA: TGCGCCAGCAGCTTGGGCAGGGGAGGGGATGAAAAACTGTTTTTT. Translation: CASSLGRGGDEKLFF.

A single count supports this clone. The chain is built from TRBV10-3 and TRBJ2-7; TRBD2 might be the D (6 bases). This CDR3 comprises 14 residues. V was trimmed by 4 bases and J by 1 base, leaving 11 bases between them. Germline V lookup: CDR1 ENHRY, CDR2 SYGVKD. CDR3 protein: CAISASGRSYEQYF. The CDR3 DNA sequence: TGTGCCATCAGTGCATCGGGGAGGTCCTACGAGCAGTACTTC.

Concerning this clone: Other DNA variants within this sample encode the same CDR3. The DNA for the CDR3 is TGTGCCAGCAGGAGAAGACAGGGAAATCAGCCCCAGCATTTT. This gives the protein CASRRRQGNQPQHF. V usage is TRBV2 and J usage is TRBJ1-5; 7 bases match TRBD1. V was clipped by 6 bases and J by 4 bases; unmatched bases: 6. Per the germline V gene, CDR1 is SNHLY and CDR2 is FYNNEI. The CDR3 is made up of 14 amino acids.

J is TRBJ2-5 and V is TRBV5-1; 7 nucleotides match TRBD2. This CDR3 has 15 residues. Germline V lookup: CDR1 SGHRS, CDR2 YFSETQ. With 1 base clipped from V and 5 bases from J, the junction kept 8 bases outside the gene matches. The CDR3 region is CASSLQGLEKETQYF. In DNA, the CDR3 is TGCGCCAGCAGCTTGCAAGGACTAGAGAAGGAGACCCAGTACTTC.

The rearrangement links TRBV20-1 to TRBJ1-4; a weak D match, TRBD1 (5 bases). Per germline, CDR1 DFQATT and CDR2 SNEGSKA (reference sequence). V lost 3 bases and J lost 3, with 14 bases in between. The CDR3 runs 15 residues. The CDR3 loop reads CSASRTGRANEKLFF. CDR3 DNA: TGCAGTGCTAGTCGCACAGGCAGGGCTAATGAAAAACTGTTTTTT.

A few counts support this clone. V is TRBV7-2 and J is TRBJ2-1; D is ambiguous. This CDR3 has 13 residues. Germline assignment: CDR1 SGHTA and CDR2 FQGNSA. Trimming took 0 bases from V and 4 from J, leaving 4 bases between them. The CDR3 sequence: CASSLATYNEQFF. The CDR3 nucleotides read TGTGCCAGCAGCTTAGCAACATACAATGAGCAGTTCTTC.

CDR3 amino acids: CASFGGTNTGELFF. In DNA, the CDR3 is TGTGCCAGTTTTGGCGGGACGAACACCGGGGAGCTGTTTTTT. This chain links TRBV19 with TRBJ2-2; the D gene is possibly TRBD2 (6 bases). The germline gives CDR1 LNHDA, CDR2 SQIVND (reference sequence). V was pared by 8 bases and J by 0 bases, with 10 bases between. The CDR3 contains 14 residues.

V gene TRBV9 combines with J gene TRBJ2-1, with 8 bases matching TRBD2. V trimming: 3 bases; J trimming: 0 bases; junction bases outside the gene matches: 5. Germline V CDR1 and CDR2: SGDLS, YYNGEE. This CDR3 region has 16 residues. The CDR3 bases are TGTGCCAGCAGCGAGACTAGCGTGAGCTCCTACAATGAGCAGTTCTTC. Protein product: CASSETSVSSYNEQFF.

The V call is TRBV2, the J call TRBJ2-2, with D possibly TRBD2 on 5 matching bases. Germline V gene data show CDR1 as SNHLY and CDR2 as FYNNEI. CDR3 length: 14 amino acids. V dropped 7 bases and J dropped 4 bases, with 13 bases sitting between them. The CDR3 here is CASNPTRTTGELFF. DNA for the CDR3: TGTGCCAGCAATCCAACTAGGACCACCGGGGAGCTGTTTTTT.

This clone has a single count. The chain carries TRBV29-1 and TRBJ1-1, with D perhaps matching TRBD1 (5 bases). The V gene's germline CDR1 is SQVTM and CDR2 ANQGSEA. The V and J ends lost 7 bases and 5 bases respectively, with 14 bases between them. The CDR3 contains 12 residues. CDR3 residues: CSADRGKTEAFF. The CDR3 DNA is TGCAGCGCAGATCGGGGGAAAACTGAAGCTTTCTTT.